The T cell receptor (beta chain) described here comes from a study of CD8 T cells in ankylosing spondylitis (dated by TCRdb to about 2017). Study-wide context: The study set out to find disease-linked TCR variants by profiling T cell receptor beta repertoires in ankylosing spondylitis patients and healthy donors. The whole study cohort included over a hundred healthy donors and 20 to 30 ankylosing spondylitis patients. Peripheral blood was sampled, and synovial fluid was additionally collected from ankylosing spondylitis patients. Overall study results and their limits: In peripheral blood, the disease-linked clones were found at relatively low frequencies and had a CD8+ phenotype. A TCR beta motif made up of about eight highly homologous amino acid variants appeared to be characteristic of blood from ankylosing spondylitis patients. Some TCR beta motif variants had previously been reported in synovial fluid and blood of reactive arthritis patients, which suggested common disease-initiation mechanisms. According to the report, matched synovial fluid samples from ankylosing spondylitis patients were significantly enriched for the disease-linked clones.

Instrument used: Illumina HiSeq 2500. TCR beta libraries were prepared by quantitative 5'-RACE with molecular barcodes. The original pipeline was this. Disease-linked TCR variants were identified with a new computational method built on a probabilistic model of VDJ rearrangement. The public reads were reanalyzed by TCRdb: fastp trimming at Q25, MiXCR alignment, in-frame beta chains only. Merged by CDR3 protein, the rows form single entries marked with the most common genes and DNA. TCRdb, not the original authors, processed these V and J calls. The sample profile shows 150,000 to 200,000 distinct CDR3 sequences; around a sixth of them were found once. 4.3% of the sample is in the top ten clones. A note on this clonotype: Its antigen is unknown. No much larger clone is present one base from it, and per-base qualities are unavailable.

The sequenced material came from blood, either unsorted or a sorted T cell fraction (not recorded which). The origin of this receptor is a male donor aged 5 to 29 with ankylosing spondylitis or in good health (not recorded which). Donor details come from another sample of the same person, matched by shared clones.

The CDR3 corresponds to CASSQETENNEQFF. The nucleotides are TGTGCCAGCAGCCAAGAAACTGAGAACAATGAGCAGTTCTTC. The chain is encoded by TRBV4-2 joined to TRBJ2-1; no D gene can be assigned with confidence. Taken from the germline V gene, the CDR1 and CDR2 loops are LGHNA and YNFKEQ. CDR3 length: 14 amino acids, cysteine to phenylalanine. Only the CDR3 DNA stays, 42 bases, in frame from base 1. V and J are truncated by 0 bases and 5 bases respectively, leaving an intervening sequence of 8 bases.